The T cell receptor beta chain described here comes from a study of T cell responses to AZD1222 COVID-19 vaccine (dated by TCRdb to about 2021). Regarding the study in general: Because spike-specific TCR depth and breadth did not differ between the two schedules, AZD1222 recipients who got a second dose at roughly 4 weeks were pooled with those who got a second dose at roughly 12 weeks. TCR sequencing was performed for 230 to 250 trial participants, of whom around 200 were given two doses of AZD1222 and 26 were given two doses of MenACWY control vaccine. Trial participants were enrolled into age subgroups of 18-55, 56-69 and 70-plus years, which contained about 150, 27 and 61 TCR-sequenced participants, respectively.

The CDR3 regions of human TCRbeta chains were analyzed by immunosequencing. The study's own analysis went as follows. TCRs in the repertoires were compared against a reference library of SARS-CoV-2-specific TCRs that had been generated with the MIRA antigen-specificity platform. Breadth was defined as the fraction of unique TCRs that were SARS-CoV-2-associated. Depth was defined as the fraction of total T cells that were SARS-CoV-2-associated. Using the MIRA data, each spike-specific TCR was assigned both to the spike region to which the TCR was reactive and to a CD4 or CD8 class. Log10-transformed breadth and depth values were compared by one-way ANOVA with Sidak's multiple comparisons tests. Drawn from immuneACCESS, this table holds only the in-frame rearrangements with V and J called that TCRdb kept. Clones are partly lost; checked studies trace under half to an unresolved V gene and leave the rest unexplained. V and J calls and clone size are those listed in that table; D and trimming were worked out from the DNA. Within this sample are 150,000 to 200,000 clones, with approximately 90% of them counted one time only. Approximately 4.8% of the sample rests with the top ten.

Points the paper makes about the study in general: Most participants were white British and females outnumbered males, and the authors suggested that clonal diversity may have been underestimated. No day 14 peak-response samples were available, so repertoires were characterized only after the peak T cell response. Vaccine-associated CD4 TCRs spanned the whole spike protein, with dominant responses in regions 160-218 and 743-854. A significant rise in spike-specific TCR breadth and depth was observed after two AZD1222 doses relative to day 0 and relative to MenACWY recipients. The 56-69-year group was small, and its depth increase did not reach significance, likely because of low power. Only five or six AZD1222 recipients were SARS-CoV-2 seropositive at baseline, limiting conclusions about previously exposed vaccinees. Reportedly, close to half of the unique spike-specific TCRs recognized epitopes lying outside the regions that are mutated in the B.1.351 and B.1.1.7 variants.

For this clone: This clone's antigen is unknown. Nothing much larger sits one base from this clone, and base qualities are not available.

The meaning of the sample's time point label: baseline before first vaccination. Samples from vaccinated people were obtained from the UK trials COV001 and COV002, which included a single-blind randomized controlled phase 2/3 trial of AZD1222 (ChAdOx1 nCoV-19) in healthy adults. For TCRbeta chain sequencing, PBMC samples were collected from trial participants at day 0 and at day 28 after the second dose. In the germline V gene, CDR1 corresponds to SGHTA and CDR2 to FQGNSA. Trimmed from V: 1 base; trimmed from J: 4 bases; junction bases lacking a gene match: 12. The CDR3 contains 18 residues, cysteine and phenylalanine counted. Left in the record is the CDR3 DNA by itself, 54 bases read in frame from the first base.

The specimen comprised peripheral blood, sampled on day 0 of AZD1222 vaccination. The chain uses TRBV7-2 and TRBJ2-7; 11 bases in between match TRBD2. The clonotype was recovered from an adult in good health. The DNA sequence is TGTGCCAGCAGCTTAGTTGGTAGCGGGAGGGCCGGAGAATACGAGCAGTACTTC. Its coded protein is CASSLVGSGRAGEYEQYF.